A single sample is the source of the 10 T cell receptor beta chains below, sequenced in a study of T cells in Graves' hyperthyroidism and ophthalmopathy (dated by TCRdb to between 2017 and 2020). The receptor library was made with multiplex PCR. TCRdb lists the instrument as Illumina HiSeq 2000. The TCR beta CDR3 regions were amplified from the RNA transcripts. The TCR CDR3 was subjected to a first round of RT-PCR using the HTBI primer set and the Qiagen OneStep RT-PCR kit. The raw public reads went through TCRdb reprocessing: fastp at Q25, MiXCR clone calling, in-frame beta chains kept. Identical CDR3 proteins give one entry, which carries the most common genes and DNA. Across this sample there are some 500,000 distinct CDR3 sequences, with 13% to 15% seen only once. Clones ranked in the top ten supply about 17% of the sample. The sample was blood. The receptors were gathered from a young woman with Graves' hyperthyroidism.

This clonotype was seen at least ten times. V is TRBV28 and J is TRBJ1-2; D is undetermined. CDR1 and CDR2 (germline): MDHEN, SYDVKM. Trimming cost V 5 bases and J 3 bases, with 22 bases left between them. The CDR3 has 17 residues. CDR3 in amino acids: CASSPHLDPSGDYGYTF. Written as DNA, the CDR3 is TGTGCCAGCAGTCCGCATCTGGACCCTAGCGGGGACTATGGCTACACCTTC.

This clonotype was counted only a few times. This chain joins TRBV9 and TRBJ1-1; D is possibly TRBD1 (5 bases). The CDR3 consists of 15 residues. Germline V gene data show CDR1 as SGDLS and CDR2 as YYNGEE. The ends were cut back, 4 bases at V and 0 bases at J, with 13 bases in the middle. The CDR3 DNA follows: TGTGCCAGCAGCTTATCAGGGTTGGTGAACACTGAAGCTTTCTTT. Translation gives CASSLSGLVNTEAFF. Together with reference TRBV9 and TRBJ1-1, the CDR3 gives the full variable domain: DSGVTQTPKHLITATGQRVTLRCSPRSGDLSVYWYQQSLDQGLQFLIQYYNGEERAKGNILERFSAQQFPDLHSELNLSSLELGDSALYFCASSLSGLVNTEAFFGQGTRLTVV.

This clonotype was counted only a few times. This CDR3 is CSVDWAGSNTGELFF. The CDR3 DNA is TGCAGCGTTGACTGGGCGGGATCGAACACCGGGGAGCTGTTTTTT. The chain is built from TRBV29-1 and TRBJ2-2, with a possible D match to TRBD2 (6 bases). In germline, CDR1 is SQVTM, CDR2 ANQGSEA. V lost 3 bases, J lost 0 bases, and 11 bases lay in between. The CDR3 extends over 15 amino acids.

Many counts were recorded for this clonotype. The gene calls are TRBV2 and TRBJ1-6, with TRBD1 matching over 7 bases. Germline values: CDR1 SNHLY, CDR2 FYNNEI. V trimming: 4 bases; J trimming: 9 bases; junction bases outside the gene matches: 6. The CDR3 is 14 residues long. CDR3 nucleotide sequence: TGTGCCAGCAGTGTTCGACAGGGAGGTTCACCCCTCCACTTT. This encodes CASSVRQGGSPLHF.

This clonotype was observed at least ten times. V gene TRBV6-5 combines with J gene TRBJ1-5; D is ambiguous. There are 14 residues in the CDR3. The ends were cut back, 5 bases at V and 2 bases at J, with 10 bases in the middle. Looked up from germline, CDR1 is MNHEY and CDR2 is SVGAGI. This CDR3 is CASSIIAGNQPQHF. The CDR3 nucleotides are TGTGCCAGCAGTATAATAGCGGGCAATCAGCCCCAGCATTTT.

Remarks on this clonotype: One base away lies a much larger clone, so this may be a sequencing read error. The CDR3 does not end in the conserved phenylalanine or tryptophan, so this is likely a read error. The rearrangement links TRBV12-3 or TRBV12-4 to TRBJ1-4; D remains ambiguous. V lost 2 bases, J lost 0 bases, and 10 bases lay in between. This CDR3 spans 16 amino acids. The CDR3 DNA sequence: TGTGCCAGCAGTTTATTCCCCGCCACAACTAATGAAAAACTGTTTCTT. Its translation: CASSLFPATTNEKLFL.

Ten or more counts support this clonotype. The chain uses TRBV3-1 and TRBJ2-7; TRBD2 aligns across 11 bases. CDR1 LGHDT and CDR2 YNNKEL come from the germline V gene (reference sequence). The trim removed 4 bases at V and 3 bases at J, leaving 5 bases unmatched. The CDR3 has 15 residues. CDR3 in DNA: TGTGCCAGCAGCCCGCCGGGACTAGCGGACTACGAGCAGTACGTC. Translating gives CASSPPGLADYEQYV.

The chain uses TRBV4-1 and TRBJ2-5; D is uncertain. The V end lost 2 bases, the J end lost 1 base, and 8 bases lay between the germline ends. Germline V gene sequence: CDR1 MGHRA, CDR2 YSYEKL. The CDR3 loop spans 14 amino acids. CDR3: CASSQSDTQETQYF. The DNA for the CDR3 is TGCGCCAGCAGCCAATCAGACACCCAAGAGACCCAGTACTTC.

This sequence joins TRBV6-5 and TRBJ2-5; TRBD2 matches at 13 bases. Germline-derived CDR1 and CDR2 are MNHEY and SVGAGI. CDR3 size: 17 residues. Trimming removed 2 bases from V and 3 bases from J; junction bases left unmatched: 6. Here the CDR3 reads CASSYATGLAGEETQYF. The CDR3 DNA reads TGTGCCAGCAGTTACGCGACTGGACTAGCGGGAGAAGAGACCCAGTACTTC.

This clonotype has a count of ten or more. The J gene is TRBJ2-3, the V gene TRBV5-1, with 10 bases that match TRBD2. Germline V CDR1 and CDR2: SGHRS, YFSETQ. The CDR3 has 15 residues. V trimming: 5 bases; J trimming: 2 bases; junction bases outside the gene matches: 5. CDR3 protein: CASRPTSGDTDTQYF. In DNA form, the CDR3 reads TGCGCCAGCAGACCCACTAGCGGGGACACAGATACGCAGTATTTT.